Listed here are 21 T cell receptor beta chains from one sample, sequenced in a study of CD8 T cells in Susac syndrome. RNA, at about 0.45 to 1 ug, was reverse transcribed with random hexamers. TCRdb called the immunoSEQ multiplex PCR reads again in MiXCR, with one record for every CDR3 protein. Found here are some 68,000 distinct CDR3 sequences, 93% of them singletons; the top ten hold around 0.15%. The sample comprised CD4+ T cells from PBMCs. The origin of the receptors is a human donor with Susac syndrome.

The chain employs TRBV15 and TRBJ1-6; D remains unclear. Germline CDR1 reads LNHNV; CDR2 reads YYDKDF (reference sequence). V lost 0 bases and J 6 bases, leaving 9 bases between the germline ends. This CDR3 has 15 amino acids. In DNA, the CDR3 is TGTGCCACCAGCAGAGATCAGGCCGGTAATTCACCCCTCCACTTT. Translation: CATSRDQAGNSPLHF.

The table lists this clonotype with a count of one. V gene TRBV6-6 combines with J gene TRBJ2-1; 7 nucleotides agree with TRBD1. This CDR3 spans 12 amino acids. From germline, CDR1 is MNHNY and CDR2 SVGAGI (reference sequence). J lost 4 bases, V lost 6 bases, and 0 bases had no gene match. CDR3 nucleotide sequence: TGTGCCAGCAGGGGACAGTACAATGAGCAGTTCTTC. Protein sequence: CASRGQYNEQFF.

This rearrangement joins TRBV4-1 to TRBJ1-1, with TRBD1 identical over 12 bases. Germline CDR1 is MGHRA and CDR2 is YSYEKL. The CDR3 contains 16 residues. Losses at the gene ends were 5 bases for V and 2 bases for J; bases not matched to a gene: 6. This CDR3 is CASSRGTGGSNTEAFF. For the CDR3, the DNA is TGCGCCAGCAGCAGGGGGACAGGGGGCTCCAACACTGAAGCTTTCTTT.

This clonotype was counted only a few times. V and J are TRBV3-1 and TRBJ2-2, with TRBD1 matching 8 bases. This CDR3 has 15 residues. Trimming removed 7 bases from V and 0 bases from J; junction bases left unmatched: 4. CDR1 LGHDT and CDR2 YNNKEL come from the germline V gene (reference sequence). CDR3 amino acids: CASMDRDSNTGELFF. The CDR3 DNA is TGTGCCAGCATGGACAGGGACTCGAACACCGGGGAGCTGTTTTTT.

This chain links TRBV9 with TRBJ1-1, with 9 nucleotides matching TRBD1. Germline V lookup: CDR1 SGDLS, CDR2 YYNGEE. The trim removed 4 bases at V and 6 bases at J, leaving 10 bases unmatched. This CDR3 has 15 residues. CDR3 in amino acids: CASSYSGTGSAEAFF. CDR3 bases: TGTGCCAGCAGCTATTCTGGGACAGGGAGCGCTGAAGCTTTCTTT. The full variable domain, rest sourced from reference TRBV9 and TRBJ1-1, is DSGVTQTPKHLITATGQRVTLRCSPRSGDLSVYWYQQSLDQGLQFLIQYYNGEERAKGNILERFSAQQFPDLHSELNLSSLELGDSALYFCASSYSGTGSAEAFFGQGTRLTVV.

This chain uses TRBV7-3 with TRBJ2-1; 7 bases match TRBD1. The CDR3 runs to 15 residues. The J segment lost 2 bases and the V segment lost 5 bases, leaving 6 bases of the junction unmatched. The germline gives CDR1 SGHTA, CDR2 FQGTGA. CDR3 sequence reads: CASSPNRGTYNEQFF. As DNA, the CDR3 is TGTGCCAGCAGCCCTAACAGGGGAACCTACAATGAGCAGTTCTTC.

The sample holds one count of this clonotype. The rearrangement joins TRBV19 to TRBJ2-7; 7 bases are a match to TRBD1. The CDR3 is 15 amino acids. CDR1 and CDR2 (germline): LNHDA, SQIVND (reference sequence). V lost 3 bases, J lost 6 bases, and 11 bases stayed unmatched. CDR3 residues: CASSMRGGVMSEQYF. The CDR3 DNA reads TGTGCCAGTAGTATGAGAGGGGGCGTAATGAGCGAGCAGTACTTC.

The CDR3 is CASSYTGELFF. CDR3 nucleotide sequence: TGTGCCAGCAGTTACACCGGGGAGCTGTTTTTT. The chain uses TRBV27 and TRBJ2-2; no definite D call. The CDR3 totals 11 residues. Germline CDR1 reads MNHEY; CDR2 reads SMNVEV (reference sequence). V was cut by 4 bases and J by 3 bases, with 0 bases left in between.

The chain combines TRBV12-5 with TRBJ1-2; 8 bases fit TRBD1. The J segment lost 4 bases and the V segment lost 4 bases, leaving 11 bases of the junction unmatched. Germline values: CDR1 LGHNT, CDR2 FRNRAP. This CDR3 has 16 amino acids. This CDR3 is CASGSVIRDRLYGYTF. The CDR3 DNA is TGTGCTAGTGGTTCCGTAATCCGGGACAGGCTCTATGGCTACACCTTC.

Written as DNA, the CDR3 is TGTGCCAGTAGTATAGCCCATTCAGGGAACACTGAAGCTTTCTTT. Its protein is CASSIAHSGNTEAFF. The genes are TRBV19 and TRBJ1-1; D remains ambiguous. Trimming stripped 1 base from V and 1 base from J, with 10 bases between. The CDR3 extends over 15 amino acids. Per germline, CDR1 LNHDA and CDR2 SQIVND (reference sequence).

The chain links TRBV4-1 to TRBJ2-3; no clear D. The germline V gene has CDR1 MGHRA and CDR2 YSYEKL. The length of the CDR3 is 12 residues. The germline V and J ends were trimmed by 1 base and 6 bases, with 5 bases remaining between them. The chain's CDR3 is CASSQVWDTQYF. The CDR3 DNA reads TGCGCCAGCAGCCAAGTCTGGGATACGCAGTATTTT.

The chain's CDR3 is CASRARDRAVGANVLTF. In nucleotides, the CDR3 is TGCGCCAGCAGGGCAAGGGACAGGGCGGTCGGGGCCAACGTCCTGACTTTC. The chain links TRBV5-1 to TRBJ2-6; 9 bases match TRBD1. CDR3 length equals 17 residues. Germline V lookup: CDR1 SGHRS, CDR2 YFSETQ. V lost 5 bases, J lost 4 bases, and 10 bases stayed unmatched.

The chain has TRBV28 and TRBJ1-2; D is undetermined. The germline V and J ends were trimmed by 3 bases and 5 bases, with 10 bases remaining between them. Germline CDR1 MDHEN, CDR2 SYDVKM. The CDR3 consists of 13 residues. CDR3 sequence (DNA): TGTGCCAGCAGTTTGGGCCGGGCTTATGGCTACACCTTC. This encodes CASSLGRAYGYTF.

This chain uses TRBV6-6 with TRBJ2-7, with 10 nucleotides matching TRBD1. CDR3 size: 15 residues. From germline, CDR1 is MNHNY and CDR2 SVGAGI (reference sequence). Unmatched junction bases numbered 12, after V lost 6 bases and J lost 7 bases. CDR3: CASSARDRGSGEQYF. The CDR3 bases are TGTGCCAGCAGCGCCCGGGACAGGGGCTCGGGGGAGCAGTACTTC.

This rearrangement joins TRBV18 to TRBJ1-2, with D possibly TRBD1 on 5 matching bases. Looked up from germline, CDR1 is KGHSH and CDR2 is LQKENI. The CDR3 loop spans 13 amino acids. V lost 4 bases and J 2 bases, leaving 8 bases between the germline ends. CDR3 DNA: TGTGCCAGCTCACAGGGGCAGAACTATGGCTACACCTTC. Translated, it gives CASSQGQNYGYTF.

V and J are TRBV2 and TRBJ2-2; 10 bases match TRBD1. Germline V lookup: CDR1 SNHLY, CDR2 FYNNEI. The V segment lost 8 bases and the J segment 5 bases; nucleotides outside the gene matches: 8. This CDR3 contains 15 residues. CDR3 protein: CASGRQGARTGELFF. CDR3 nucleotide sequence: TGTGCCAGCGGGAGACAGGGGGCTCGGACCGGGGAGCTGTTTTTT.

The chain's CDR3 is CASRSWSPGGPGANVLTF. The CDR3 nucleotides are TGTGCCAGTAGGTCCTGGTCCCCAGGAGGCCCTGGGGCCAACGTCCTGACTTTC. The chain has TRBV19 and TRBJ2-6, with a possible D match to TRBD2 (5 bases). The CDR3 length is 18 residues. Germline CDR1 reads LNHDA; CDR2 reads SQIVND (reference sequence). V was clipped by 6 bases and J by 2 bases, with 20 bases between them.

The V and J genes are TRBV24-1 and TRBJ2-7, with TRBD1 identical over 7 bases. V was clipped by 3 bases and J by 0 bases; unmatched bases: 7. Looked up from germline, CDR1 is KGHDR and CDR2 is SFDVKD. The CDR3 contains 16 residues. The CDR3 loop is CATSDPRDSGSYEQYF. CDR3 coding DNA: TGTGCCACCAGTGATCCCCGGGACAGCGGCTCCTACGAGCAGTACTTC.

The genes are TRBV7-2 and TRBJ1-1, with D possibly TRBD1 on 6 matching bases. The CDR3 sequence is 14 residues long. The germline V gene encodes CDR1 SGHTA and CDR2 FQGNSA. V lost 1 base to trimming and J lost 3 bases, with 9 bases between them. Here the CDR3 DNA reads TGTGCCAGCAGCTTAGAGGGGGGGGACACTGAAGCTTTCTTT. Translating it yields CASSLEGGDTEAFF. The whole variable domain, remainder taken from reference TRBV7-2 and TRBJ1-1, is GAGVSQSPSNKVTEKGKDVELRCDPISGHTALYWYRQSLGQGLEFLIYFQGNSAPDKSGLPSDRFSAERTGGSVSTLTIQRTQQEDSAVYLCASSLEGGDTEAFFGQGTRLTVV.

The chain joins TRBV20-1 to TRBJ1-2; D is ambiguous. Deletions cut 3 bases from V and 3 bases from J, with 14 bases between. The CDR3 is 14 residues long. Germline V gives CDR1 DFQATT, CDR2 SNEGSKA (reference sequence). In nucleotides, the CDR3 is TGCAGTGCTAGCGGTGGGAGGACCTACTATGGCTACACCTTC. Amino acids: CSASGGRTYYGYTF.

V is TRBV6-5 and J is TRBJ1-1; perhaps TRBD1 as D (5 bases). The CDR3 loop spans 13 amino acids. Germline CDR1 is MNHEY and CDR2 is SVGAGI. Trimming took 5 bases from V and 5 from J, leaving 12 bases between them. CDR3 DNA sequence: TGTGCCAGCAGTGCGATGGGGGGAACTGAAGCTTTCTTT. It codes for CASSAMGGTEAFF.